The 18 T cell receptor beta chains below all came from one sample that was sequenced in a study of blood T cell repertoires in COVID-19. This table comes from immunoSEQ multiplex PCR, and its TCRdb copy is limited to in-frame clones, with some not included. The sample carries 61,000 or so clones, around four fifths recorded once. Sequencing was carried out using peripheral blood. The source of these receptors is a woman aged 70 to 79 with acute or convalescent COVID-19.

J is TRBJ2-1 and V is TRBV6-1, with 8 bases matching TRBD2. CDR3 length: 16 amino acids. V was clipped by 1 base and J by 4 bases; unmatched bases: 6. In germline, CDR1 is MNHNS, CDR2 SASEGT. The CDR3 sequence: CASSEGRLAGYNEQFF. The CDR3 DNA is TGTGCCAGCAGTGAAGGTCGCCTAGCGGGTTACAATGAGCAGTTCTTC.

The rearrangement joins TRBV29-1 to TRBJ2-4; no firm D call. The CDR3 sequence is 11 residues long. Trimming shortened V by 5 bases and J by 4 bases, and 6 bases separated the two germline ends. Germline V gene data show CDR1 as SQVTM and CDR2 as ANQGSEA. The CDR3: CSVMAKNIQYF. CDR3 sequence (DNA): TGCAGCGTTATGGCAAAAAACATTCAGTACTTC.

This clone was seen just once. The chain couples TRBV6-5 to TRBJ2-5; D gene ambiguous. Germline assignment: CDR1 MNHEY and CDR2 SVGAGI. The CDR3 spans 14 residues. Trimming stripped 6 bases from V and 2 bases from J, with 13 bases between. The CDR3 DNA sequence: TGTGCCAGCAGGTTAAGCCCTATTCAAGAGACCCAGTACTTC. Amino acids: CASRLSPIQETQYF.

The chain has TRBV7-9 and TRBJ2-4; the D gene is possibly TRBD1 (5 bases). Germline CDR1 reads SEHNR; CDR2 reads FQNEAQ (reference sequence). The V gene lost 4 bases and the J gene lost 3 bases, with 16 bases spanning the gap. This CDR3 comprises 16 residues. As DNA, the CDR3 is TGTGCCAGCAGCTCCATCAGGGAAACGGGCAAAAACATTCAGTACTTC. This translates into CASSSIRETGKNIQYF.

The V and J genes are TRBV12-3 or TRBV12-4 and TRBJ2-3; 8 bases fit TRBD2. This CDR3 region has 13 residues. Trimming removed 7 bases from V and 8 bases from J; junction bases left unmatched: 8. The CDR3 region is CASNPGGAGTQYF. The CDR3 DNA is TGTGCCAGCAATCCGGGGGGGGCCGGTACGCAGTATTTT.

This rearrangement joins TRBV6-1 to TRBJ1-6; D remains ambiguous. The CDR3 runs to 15 residues. The V end was cut by 2 bases, the J end by 8 bases, with 13 bases between. CDR1 is MNHNS and CDR2 is SASEGT in the germline V gene. The CDR3 bases are TGTGCCAGCAGTGAAATCATGGGGAGAGATTCACCCCTCCACTTT. Its protein product is CASSEIMGRDSPLHF.

V gene TRBV15 combines with J gene TRBJ2-7; no reliable D call. Trimming cost V 0 bases and J 10 bases, with 10 bases left between them. This CDR3 has 12 residues. Germline V lookup: CDR1 LNHNV, CDR2 YYDKDF (reference sequence). The CDR3 loop reads CATSRDVTAQYF. The CDR3 DNA sequence: TGTGCCACCAGCAGAGATGTAACAGCACAGTACTTC.

This clone was detected a few times. The chain links TRBV28 to TRBJ1-5; weak D call: TRBD1 (6 bases). The CDR3 has 15 residues. V lost 7 bases, J lost 0 bases, and 13 bases lay in between. Germline values: CDR1 MDHEN, CDR2 SYDVKM. CDR3: CASTQGTPSNQPQHF. The CDR3 DNA is TGTGCCAGCACCCAAGGGACACCTAGCAATCAGCCCCAGCATTTT.

The sample holds a few counts of this clone. The rearrangement links TRBV7-2 to TRBJ1-5; D is uncertain. V lost 5 bases to trimming and J lost 8 bases, with 13 bases between them. Looked up from germline, CDR1 is SGHTA and CDR2 is FQGNSA. This CDR3 contains 13 residues. The chain's CDR3 is CASSISLGEPQHF. The CDR3, as DNA: TGTGCCAGCAGCATTAGCCTGGGTGAGCCCCAGCATTTT.

This clone has just a few counts. V is TRBV20-1 and J is TRBJ1-6; the D is unclear. The germline V gene encodes CDR1 DFQATT and CDR2 SNEGSKA (reference sequence). V dropped 6 bases and J dropped 14 bases, with 8 bases sitting between them. The CDR3 is 9 amino acids. CDR3 nucleotides: TGCAGTGCCCTAATGGCCCTCCACTTT. Translation: CSALMALHF.

This clone was seen only once. This chain uses TRBV5-1 with TRBJ1-5; D might be TRBD1 (5 bases). CDR3 size: 14 residues. The germline V gene encodes CDR1 SGHRS and CDR2 YFSETQ. Trimming took 2 bases from V and 2 from J, leaving 8 bases between them. CDR3 DNA: TGCGCCAGCAGCTTAAGGGGTGGCAATCAGCCCCAGCATTTT. Its translation: CASSLRGGNQPQHF.

This sequence joins TRBV5-5 and TRBJ1-6; TRBD1 matches 7 bases. V shed 0 bases and J 9 bases; nucleotides not matched to a gene: 6. The length of the CDR3 is 15 residues. Germline CDR1 reads SGHKS; CDR2 reads YYEKEE (reference sequence). The CDR3 spells CASSLGDRVGSPLHF. In DNA, the CDR3 is TGTGCCAGCAGCTTGGGAGACAGGGTGGGTTCACCCCTCCACTTT.

This clone was found a few times. This chain uses TRBV28 with TRBJ2-1, with 8 nucleotides matching TRBD2. V dropped 7 bases and J dropped 9; count of bases not matched to a gene: 8. Germline-derived CDR1 and CDR2 are MDHEN and SYDVKM. This CDR3 region has 13 residues. The DNA for the CDR3 is TGTGCCAGCACCGGGGGGGGGAGCCCTGAGCAGTTCTTC. Its protein is CASTGGGSPEQFF. Combining the CDR3 with reference TRBV28 and TRBJ2-1 gives the whole variable domain DVKVTQSSRYLVKRTGEKVFLECVQDMDHENMFWYRQDPGLGLRLIYFSYDVKMKEKGDIPEGYSVSREKKERFSLILESASTNQTSMYLCASTGGGSPEQFFGPGTRLTVL.

The chain is built from TRBV7-8 and TRBJ2-5; TRBD1 might be the D (6 bases). The CDR3 runs 14 residues. Looked up from germline, CDR1 is SGHVS and CDR2 is FQNEAQ. V lost 3 bases, J lost 8 bases, and 16 bases lay in between. The CDR3 loop is CASSFAGTLGTQYF. CDR3 nucleotide sequence: TGTGCCAGCAGCTTCGCCGGGACATTGGGAACCCAGTACTTC.

V is TRBV9 and J is TRBJ2-1; 15 bases map to TRBD2. The ends lost 4 bases at V and 2 bases at J; junction bases unmatched: 13. The CDR3 is 20 amino acids. Germline V gene lookup returns CDR1 SGDLS and CDR2 YYNGEE. The CDR3 nucleotides read TGTGCCAGCAGCACTCGGACTAGCGGGGGGGTACCAACCGCCTACAATGAGCAGTTCTTC. This gives the protein CASSTRTSGGVPTAYNEQFF. Supplemented by reference TRBV9 and TRBJ2-1, the full variable domain reads DSGVTQTPKHLITATGQRVTLRCSPRSGDLSVYWYQQSLDQGLQFLIQYYNGEERAKGNILERFSAQQFPDLHSELNLSSLELGDSALYFCASSTRTSGGVPTAYNEQFFGPGTRLTVL.

The chain joins TRBV5-6 to TRBJ2-5; D may be TRBD2 (5 bases). In germline, CDR1 is SGHDT, CDR2 YYEEEE. Trimming stripped 0 bases from V and 0 bases from J, with 12 bases between. CDR3 length: 16 amino acids. CDR3 protein: CASSLDFRGNQETQYF. In nucleotides, the CDR3 is TGTGCCAGCAGCTTGGATTTTCGGGGTAACCAAGAGACCCAGTACTTC.

The rearrangement joins TRBV11-2 to TRBJ2-1, with a possible D match to TRBD1 (6 bases). Trimming shortened V by 4 bases and J by 4 bases, and 11 bases separated the two germline ends. CDR1 SGHAT and CDR2 FQNNGV come from the germline V gene. The CDR3 runs to 14 residues. CDR3 protein: CASSSGVRYNEQFF. CDR3 bases: TGTGCCAGCAGCTCAGGGGTTCGTTACAATGAGCAGTTCTTC.

This rearrangement joins TRBV12-5 to TRBJ2-1; 7 nucleotides line up with TRBD2. Germline V gene lookup returns CDR1 LGHNT and CDR2 FRNRAP. V was clipped by 1 base and J by 9 bases; unmatched bases: 9. The CDR3 covers 15 residues. CDR3 DNA: TGTGCTAGTGGTTTGGACCCCGGACTAGTCAGTGAGCAGTTCTTC. Translated: CASGLDPGLVSEQFF. The entire variable domain, with the rest obtained from reference TRBV12-5 and TRBJ2-1, is as follows: DARVTQTPRHKVTEMGQEVTMRCQPILGHNTVFWYRQTMMQGLELLAYFRNRAPLDDSGMPKDRFSAEMPDATLATLKIQPSEPRDSAVYFCASGLDPGLVSEQFFGPGTRLTVL.